The source of this T cell receptor beta chain is a study of T cell responses to AZD1222 COVID-19 vaccine. Study-level findings and limits: Clonal diversity may have been underestimated, and the donors were mostly white British, with more females than males.

Profiled with immunoSEQ multiplex PCR; TCRdb holds only in-frame clones, not every one. The table lists approximately 99,000 clones, 85% to 90% of them singletons, with 3.3% in the top ten. About this clone: The antigen is not known.

There are 14 residues in the CDR3. V lost 0 bases and J lost 5, with 10 bases in between. Germline V lookup: CDR1 MNHEY, CDR2 SVGEGT. The input for sequencing was peripheral blood, taken on day 0 of AZD1222 vaccination. The sequence derives from an adult in good health. The chain joins TRBV6-2 or TRBV6-3 to TRBJ1-1; no firm D call. CDR3 nucleotide sequence: TGTGCCAGCAGTTACTCATGGCTACGGACTGAAGCTTTCTTT. It codes for CASSYSWLRTEAFF.